Described below is a single T cell receptor (beta chain) sequence and its context. The clone's antigen remains unknown. The sample holds no much larger clone one base away, and base qualities are not on file. This record comes from a study of CD8 T cells in Susac syndrome (dated by TCRdb to about 2019). In terms of the full investigation: Repertoire sequencing was used to test whether CD8+ T cell activation and differentiation in Susac syndrome was antigen driven. CD8+ T cell repertoire clonality was compared between about a dozen healthy donors, approximately 14 Susac syndrome patients and around 15 multiple sclerosis patients.

Study-wide conclusions, independent of this receptor: The TCR sequencing and HLA analysis was acknowledged to have included a relatively small number of individuals.

Peripheral blood CD8+ and CD4+ T cells from healthy donors, Susac syndrome patients and multiple sclerosis patients were profiled by high-throughput TCR beta sequencing. Healthy donors were age- and sex-matched controls. Bulk CD8+ and CD4+ T cells were purified by magnetic negative isolation, while CD8+ TEMRA cells were enriched using FACS. Blood was drawn into EDTA tubes, processed within 24 hours, and PBMCs were isolated by density gradient centrifugation. PBMCs destined for TCR sequencing were cryopreserved in liquid nitrogen and later thawed in a 37 °C water bath. Purity of sorted or isolated CD4+, CD8+ and CD8+ TEMRA cells was at least 90%. RNA was extracted using the RNeasy kit, and roughly 0.45 to 1 ug of the RNA was reverse transcribed with random hexamers. The immunoSEQ multiplex PCR assay, which covers 54 Vbeta and 13 Jbeta segments, was used to amplify TCR beta CDR3 regions. PCR amplification bias was corrected using a synthetic template baseline for primer optimization and computational correction. On the study's bioinformatics: Only productive sequences were kept, with reads annotated to V, D and J genes according to IMGT and analyzed in immunoSEQ Analyzer. To calculate clonality, Shannon entropy was normalized by log2 of the number of productive unique sequences and then subtracted from one. For each patient and control, public and private clones were evaluated among the 100 most prevalent clones. A clone was defined as Susac-specific if it was absent from the healthy and MS cohorts, from 950 to 1,300 published viral clones and from other ImmuneACCESS disease sequences. The raw public data were reprocessed by TCRdb itself: fastp quality trimming at Q25, MiXCR clonotype calling, in-frame beta chains only. Rows are unified per CDR3 protein, each entry keeping the most common DNA and genes. TCRdb, not the authors, supplied the V and J calls. The sample has around 50,000 distinct CDR3 sequences on record, 85% to 95% of them singletons. The top ten clones comprise around 0.45% of the sample.

The germline ends are 13 bases apart after V is trimmed by 7 bases and J by 4 bases. Reading from cysteine to phenylalanine, the CDR3 counts 13 amino acids. Only the CDR3 portion is preserved as DNA: 39 bases, with reading frame beginning at the first base. CDR1 and CDR2 are drawn from the germline V gene: ENHRY, SYGVKD. The chain employs TRBV10-3 and TRBJ1-2, with no confidently assigned D gene. The receptor was isolated from a human donor in good health. Material: CD8+ T cells from PBMCs. The nucleotide sequence reads as follows: TGTGCCATCACTCCTGACGGATCCTATGGCTACACCTTC. This yields the protein CAITPDGSYGYTF.